This TCR beta chain is drawn from a study of blood T cell repertoires in COVID-19. Sequencing was performed with immunoSEQ multiplex PCR; in TCRdb, only in-frame clones are kept and a portion is missing. The sample includes 300,000 to 400,000 clones, about 86% seen only once; the top ten take roughly 7.1%. Germline V CDR1 and CDR2: SGDLS, YYNGEE. V was clipped by 4 bases and J by 8 bases; unmatched bases: 7. CDR3 length: 15 amino acids. This clonotype was sampled from a woman in her sixties or seventies with COVID-19, enrolled during active disease. The chain recombines TRBV9 with TRBJ1-6, with 9 nucleotides matching TRBD1. The sequenced sample consisted of peripheral blood. CDR3 sequence (DNA): TGTGCCAGCAGCCCGGGACAGGGCTGGTATTCACCCCTCCACTTT. Amino acids: CASSPGQGWYSPLHF. Supplemented by reference TRBV9 and TRBJ1-6, the full variable domain reads DSGVTQTPKHLITATGQRVTLRCSPRSGDLSVYWYQQSLDQGLQFLIQYYNGEERAKGNILERFSAQQFPDLHSELNLSSLELGDSALYFCASSPGQGWYSPLHFGNGTRLTVT.